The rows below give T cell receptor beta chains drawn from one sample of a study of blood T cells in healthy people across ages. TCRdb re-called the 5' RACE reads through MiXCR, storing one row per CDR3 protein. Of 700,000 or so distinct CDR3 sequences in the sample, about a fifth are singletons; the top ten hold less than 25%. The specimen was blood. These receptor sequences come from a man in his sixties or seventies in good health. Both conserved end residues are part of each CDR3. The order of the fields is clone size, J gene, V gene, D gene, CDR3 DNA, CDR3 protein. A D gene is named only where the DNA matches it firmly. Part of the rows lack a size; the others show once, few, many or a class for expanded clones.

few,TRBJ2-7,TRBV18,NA,TGTGCCAGCTCACCCGCCCGGAGGGACGAGCAGTACTTC,CASSPARRDEQYF
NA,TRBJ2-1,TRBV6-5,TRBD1,TGTGCCAGCACCTCTGTGGGGACAGGCTCCTACAATGAGCAGTTCTTC,CASTSVGTGSYNEQFF
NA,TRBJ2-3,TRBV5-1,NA,TGCGCCAGCAGCTCCTTTTCAGGGCCTCCTGGCACAGATACGCAGTATTTT,CASSSFSGPPGTDTQYF
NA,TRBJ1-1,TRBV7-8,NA,TGTGCCAGCAGAAACATCTTCAGAGAGAACACTGAAGCTTTCTTT,CASRNIFRENTEAFF
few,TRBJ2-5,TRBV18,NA,TGTGCCAGCTCTCCGCGACTGCAGGAGCAAGAGACCCAGTACTTC,CASSPRLQEQETQYF
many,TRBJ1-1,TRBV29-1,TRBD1,TGCAGCGTTGCAAGGCAGGGGGACACTGAAGCTTTCTTT,CSVARQGDTEAFF
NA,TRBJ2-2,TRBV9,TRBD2,TGTGCCAGCAGCGTGGGAGGGACTAGCAGGACCGGGGAGCTGTTTTTT,CASSVGGTSRTGELFF
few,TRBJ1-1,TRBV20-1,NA,TGCAGTGTTTACAACACAGGGTCCAACACTGAAGCTTTCTTT,CSVYNTGSNTEAFF
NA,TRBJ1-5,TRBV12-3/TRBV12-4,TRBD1,TGTGCCAGCAGTTTTACAGGGGGTCCCAATCAGCCCCAGCATTTT,CASSFTGGPNQPQHF
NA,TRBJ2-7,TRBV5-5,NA,TGTGCCAGCAGCTTGGGGTGGACAAACGAGCAGTACTTC,CASSLGWTNEQYF
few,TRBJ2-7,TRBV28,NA,TGTGCCAGCAGTGGAGGGGGGTGGTACGAGCAGTACTTC,CASSGGGWYEQYF
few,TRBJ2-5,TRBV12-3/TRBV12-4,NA,TGTGCCAGCAGTTCGGGGAGTGTTGTCGAGACCCAGTACTTC,CASSSGSVVETQYF
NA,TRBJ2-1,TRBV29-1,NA,TGCAGCGTTGGTACGGTGCGGGGTGAGCAGTTCTTC,CSVGTVRGEQFF
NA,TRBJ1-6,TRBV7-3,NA,TGTGCCAGCAGCTTCGACCAGAATTCACCCCTCCACTTT,CASSFDQNSPLHF
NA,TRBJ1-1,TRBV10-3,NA,TGTGCCATCAGTAATACAGGCGGTGAAGCTTTCTTT,CAISNTGGEAFF
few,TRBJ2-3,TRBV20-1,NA,TGCAGTGCTAGAAAGGGTAAAAGCACAGATACGCAGTATTTT,CSARKGKSTDTQYF
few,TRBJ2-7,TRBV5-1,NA,TGCGCCAGCAGCTTGACAGGGGGGGACTACGAGCAGTACTTC,CASSLTGGDYEQYF
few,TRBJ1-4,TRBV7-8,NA,TGTGCCAGCAGCTTACAGAACACTAATGAAAAACTGTTTTTT,CASSLQNTNEKLFF
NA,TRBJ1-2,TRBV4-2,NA,TGTGCCAGCAGCCAAGGCCAAATCTATGGCTACACCTTC,CASSQGQIYGYTF
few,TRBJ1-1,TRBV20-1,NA,TGCAGTGCTAACGACATGAACACTGAAGCTTTCTTT,CSANDMNTEAFF
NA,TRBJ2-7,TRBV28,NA,TGTGCCAGCCTTACAGGGTTCTCCAACGAGCAGTACTTC,CASLTGFSNEQYF
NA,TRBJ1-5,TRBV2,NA,TGTGCCAGCAGTGATTTAGTGAGCAATCAGCCCCAGCATTTT,CASSDLVSNQPQHF
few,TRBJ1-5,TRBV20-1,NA,TGCAGTGCTAGAGACAGTTGGAGCAATCAGCCCCAGCATTTT,CSARDSWSNQPQHF
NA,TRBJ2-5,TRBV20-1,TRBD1,TGCAGTGCTATAAAGCGCAGACAGGGGGCAGGGGGTAGTAAGGAGACCCAGTACTTC,CSAIKRRQGAGGSKETQYF
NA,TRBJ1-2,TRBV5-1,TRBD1,TGCGCCAGCAGCAGGGGACAGGGGGCGCGGGTGTACGGCTACACCTTC,CASSRGQGARVYGYTF
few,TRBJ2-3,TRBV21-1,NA,TGTGCCAGCTTAAAATCAGGACTAGCGGGAGTATGCGATACGCAGTATTTT,CASLKSGLAGVCDTQYF
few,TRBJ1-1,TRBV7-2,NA,TGTGCCAGCAGCTTAGGGGAGGTTTTTAGGGCTGAAGCTTTCTTT,CASSLGEVFRAEAFF
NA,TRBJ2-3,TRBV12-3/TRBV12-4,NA,TGTGCCAGCGATCCCGGAGGGGCGGGCACAGATACGCAGTATTTT,CASDPGGAGTDTQYF
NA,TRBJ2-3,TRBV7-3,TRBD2,TGTGCCAGCAGTTTAACCGGCGGGAGAGTCACAGATACGCAGTATTTT,CASSLTGGRVTDTQYF
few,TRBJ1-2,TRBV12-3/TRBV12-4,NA,TGTGCCAGCAGTCTCCCTCCCGGCGCGGGCTACACCTTC,CASSLPPGAGYTF
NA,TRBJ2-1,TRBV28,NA,TGTGCCAGCAGTTTCATCGGGGAGTCCTACAATGAGCAGTTCTTC,CASSFIGESYNEQFF
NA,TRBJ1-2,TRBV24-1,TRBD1,TGTGCCACCAGTGGACAGGGGGCAGATGGCTACACCTTC,CATSGQGADGYTF
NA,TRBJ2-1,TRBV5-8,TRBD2,TGTGCCAGCAGCTGGGCCGGGACTAGGTTTAGTAGGAAGGTCGATGAGCAGTTCTTC,CASSWAGTRFSRKVDEQFF
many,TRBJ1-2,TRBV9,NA,TGTGCCAGCAGCCTAGACCGATTAAACTATGGCTACACCTTC,CASSLDRLNYGYTF
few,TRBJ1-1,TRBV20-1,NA,TGCAGTGCTAGAAAAGGACAGACGAACACTGAAGCTTTCTTT,CSARKGQTNTEAFF
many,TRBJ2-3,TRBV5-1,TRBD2,TGCGCCAGCAGCTTGGAAGCGGGATCTACAGATACGCAGTATTTT,CASSLEAGSTDTQYF
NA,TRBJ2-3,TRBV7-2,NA,TGTGCCAGCAGCTTAATGCTAGCGAGCACAGATACGCAGTATTTT,CASSLMLASTDTQYF
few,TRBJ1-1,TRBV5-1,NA,TGCGCCAGCAGCTTGGATGGTTCCAGGGCCAACACTGAAGCTTTCTTT,CASSLDGSRANTEAFF
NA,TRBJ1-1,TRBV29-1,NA,TGCAGCGTTGAGATACCGCCTAACACTGAAGCTTTCTTT,CSVEIPPNTEAFF
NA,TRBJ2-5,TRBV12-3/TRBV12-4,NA,TGTGCCAGCAGAGCCAGGGAGACCCAGTACTTC,CASRARETQYF
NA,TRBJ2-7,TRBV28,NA,TGTGCCAGTTCCAACTCTTTTGGACAGATCTACGAGCAGTACTTC,CASSNSFGQIYEQYF
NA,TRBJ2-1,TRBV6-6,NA,TGTGCCAGCAGCCAATATACCTACAATGAGCAGTTCTTC,CASSQYTYNEQFF
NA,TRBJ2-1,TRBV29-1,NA,TGCAGCGTTGAAATTGGTCTATTCCAGTTCTTC,CSVEIGLFQFF
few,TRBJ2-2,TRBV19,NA,TGTGCCAGTAGTATCCAGGGGACCGGGGAGCTGTTTTTT,CASSIQGTGELFF